Listed below are T cell receptor beta chains from one sample, sequenced in a study of memory CD4+ T cells and cytomegalovirus serostatus. TCRdb's copy holds only in-frame clones and misses some; the assay was immunoSEQ multiplex PCR. Of around 38,000 clones in the sample, 76% were seen once. The specimen sequenced was memory CD4+ T cells from blood. The receptors come from an adult in good health and CMV-seronegative. Each CDR3 is given with its conserved first and last residue. The D gene is left open where the match is weak.

D	V	J	DNA	CDR3
TRBD2	TRBV5-6	TRBJ2-3	TGTGCCAGCAGTTATAGCGGGAGGGGCACCGATACGCAGTATTTT	CASSYSGRGTDTQYF
NA	TRBV28	TRBJ2-7	TGTGCCACCTGGGGTAATTCCTACGAGCAGTACTTC	CATWGNSYEQYF
NA	TRBV28	TRBJ2-1	TGTGCCAGCAGCCATGAGACCCGAAATGAGCAGTTCTTC	CASSHETRNEQFF
NA	TRBV19	TRBJ2-5	TGTGCCAGTAGTGTCCCAGGCCGTCAAGAGACCCAGTACTTC	CASSVPGRQETQYF
TRBD2	TRBV7-8	TRBJ2-1	TGTGCCAGCAGCCCGAGGGAGGGCCCCCCATACAATGAGCAGTTCTTC	CASSPREGPPYNEQFF
NA	TRBV6-4	TRBJ2-1	TGTGCCAGCAGTGAAACCTCCTTGACAGGAAACAATGAGCAGTTCTTC	CASSETSLTGNNEQFF
NA	TRBV29-1	TRBJ1-2	TGCAGCGGTGGAACAGGGACTAACTATGGCTACACCTTC	CSGGTGTNYGYTF
NA	TRBV7-9	TRBJ2-5	TGTGCCAGCAGCTTAGCGGGCAGGGTTGAAGAGACCCAGTACTTC	CASSLAGRVEETQYF
NA	TRBV4-2	TRBJ2-5	TGTGCCAGCAGCCAAGGGGGCCAGGGGGGCGTTTTCCAAGAGACCCAGTACTTC	CASSQGGQGGVFQETQYF
NA	TRBV7-2	TRBJ2-2	TGTGCCAGCAGCTTAATAATAGGAGACACCGGGGAGCTGTTTTTT	CASSLIIGDTGELFF